The T cell receptor (beta chain) described here comes from a study of blood T cell repertoires in COVID-19 (dated by TCRdb to about 2020). For the wider study: The collaborator samples originated in the United States, Italy and Spain and spanned the acute and convalescent phases of COVID-19. Deeply sampled blood TCRbeta repertoires from subjects exposed to, actively infected with, or recovered from COVID-19 were included in the dataset. The sample metadata nearly always contained a de-identified subject ID, COVID-19 status, age in years and sex. A freely available public database, intended as a resource for researchers studying the immune response to SARS-CoV-2, is where the repertoires were released. The samples were drawn from the first 160 participants of the ongoing ImmuneRACE study and from 1,254 subjects provided by 6 global collaborators. The prospective study material was composed of cDNA or gDNA derived from T cells, B-cell-depleted T cells, or PBMCs. Where HLA class I and class II types were available, the types were taken from metadata supplied by the sample provider, not from assay-based typing.

The collaborating institutions used their own protocols to collect whole blood in K2EDTA tubes. Collaborator samples were shipped for TCRbeta analysis as frozen whole blood, isolated PBMCs, or DNA extracted from either sample type. General findings and caveats noted by the study authors: The quantity of clinical and demographic metadata differed by source and by participant and was supplied without curation.

This clone showed up just once. Its antigen target is currently unknown. No per-base quality is available; no much larger clone lies one base away. The germline V gene encodes CDR1 SGHAT and CDR2 FQNNGV. The germline V and J ends show losses of 5 bases and 5 bases respectively, and no gene match explains 15 bases of the junction. From cysteine to phenylalanine, the CDR3 is 17 amino acids long. Of all the DNA, just the CDR3 is kept, 51 bases in frame from base 1. TCRbeta CDR3 regions were amplified from genomic DNA by means of the immunoSEQ Assay, a bias-controlled multiplex PCR. On the study's bioinformatics: The number of nucleated cells in each sample was estimated from the amplification of reference gene primers within the assay. To quantify the absolute abundance of each unique TCRbeta CDR3 rearrangement, sequence reads were collapsed and filtered. Productive Simpson clonality was computed per sample as the square root of Simpson's diversity index over productive rearrangements. This immuneACCESS table, as held by TCRdb, lists in-frame sequences with V and J called but not all clones. Of the missing ones, under half trace to an unresolved V gene in checked studies; the others have no known cause. The DNA was the basis for D and trimming; V, J and clone size are from that table. The sample yields around 170,000 clones; about 88% were counted once. The leading ten clones occupy roughly 2.9% of the sample.

Sequenced material: peripheral blood. This clonotype was sampled from a woman aged 25-40 years with active or convalescent COVID-19. The rearrangement joined TRBV11-2 to TRBJ2-5; 9 central nucleotides agree with TRBD2. The CDR3 protein sequence reads: CASSITVLAGWGETQYF. The sequenced DNA is TGTGCCAGCAGCATTACGGTTCTAGCGGGATGGGGGGAGACCCAGTACTTC.